A single sample is the source of the 5 T cell receptor beta chains below, sequenced in a study of cytomegalovirus exposure and HLA in healthy donors. Use of 60 Vbeta and 13 Jbeta primers characterized the PCR. TCRdb keeps only in-frame clones here, not all; method: immunoSEQ multiplex PCR. The repertoire holds about 100,000 clones, with approximately 78% as singletons. Sequencing was performed on PBMCs. Receptor source: a woman aged 55-70 years in good health and CMV-seronegative.

Points on this clone: The same CDR3 also results from other DNA sequences found in this sample. J is TRBJ1-1 and V is TRBV19; D is uncertain. The CDR3 has 13 residues. Germline CDR1 LNHDA, CDR2 SQIVND (reference sequence). Trimming shortened V by 2 bases and J by 1 base, and 5 bases separated the two germline ends. The CDR3 is CASSILRNTEAFF. As DNA, the CDR3 is TGTGCCAGTAGTATACTGAGGAACACTGAAGCTTTCTTT. The complete variable domain, with remaining parts taken from reference TRBV19 and TRBJ1-1, reads DGGITQSPKYLFRKEGQNVTLSCEQNLNHDAMYWYRQDPGQGLRLIYYSQIVNDFQKGDIAEGYSVSREKKESFPLTVTSAQKNPTAFYLCASSILRNTEAFFGQGTRLTVV.

The rearrangement joins TRBV11-3 to TRBJ1-1, with 7 bases fitting TRBD1. The J segment lost 2 bases and the V segment lost 5 bases, leaving 5 bases of the junction unmatched. The CDR3 consists of 14 residues. The germline V gene encodes CDR1 SGHNT and CDR2 YENEEA. CDR3 sequence: CASSPRQGNTEAFF. CDR3 sequence (DNA): TGTGCCAGCAGCCCCCGACAGGGAAACACTGAAGCTTTCTTT.

The chain combines TRBV6-6 with TRBJ2-7; 11 bases agree with TRBD2. The length of the CDR3 is 11 residues. After removal of 11 bases from V and 6 bases from J, the junction contained 3 bases not matched to a gene. Germline V gene lookup returns CDR1 MNHNY and CDR2 SVGAGI (reference sequence). CDR3 bases: TGTGCCGTTAGCGGGGGGGGCGAGCAGTACTTC. Translating gives CAVSGGGEQYF.

The V and J genes are TRBV6-1 and TRBJ2-7; unclear D gene. Germline CDR1 and CDR2: MNHNS and SASEGT. The CDR3 consists of 15 residues. V was pared by 5 bases and J by 3 bases, with 17 bases between. CDR3 DNA sequence: TGTGCCAGCAGTCCTCTACCGTGGAGAAACTACGAGCAGTACTTC. The encoded protein is CASSPLPWRNYEQYF.

The chain has TRBV7-2 and TRBJ1-1; TRBD1 matches 8 bases. The trim removed 3 bases at V and 5 bases at J, leaving 2 bases unmatched. Germline CDR1 SGHTA, CDR2 FQGNSA. The CDR3 runs 13 residues. The CDR3 DNA sequence: TGTGCCAGCAGCTTGGGGGACAGGACTGAAGCTTTCTTT. It yields the protein CASSLGDRTEAFF.